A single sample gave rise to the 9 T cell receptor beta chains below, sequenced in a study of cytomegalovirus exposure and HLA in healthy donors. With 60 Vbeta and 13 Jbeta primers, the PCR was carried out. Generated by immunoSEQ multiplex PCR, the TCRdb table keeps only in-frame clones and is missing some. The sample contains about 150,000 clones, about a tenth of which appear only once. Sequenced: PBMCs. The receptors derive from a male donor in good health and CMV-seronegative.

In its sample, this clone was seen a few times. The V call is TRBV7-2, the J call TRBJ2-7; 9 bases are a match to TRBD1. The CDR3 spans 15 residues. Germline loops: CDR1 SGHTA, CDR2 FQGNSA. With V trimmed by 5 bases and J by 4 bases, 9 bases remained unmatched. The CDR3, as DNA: TGTGCCAGCAGCGCCGGGACAGGGCCCCAATACGAGCAGTACTTC. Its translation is CASSAGTGPQYEQYF.

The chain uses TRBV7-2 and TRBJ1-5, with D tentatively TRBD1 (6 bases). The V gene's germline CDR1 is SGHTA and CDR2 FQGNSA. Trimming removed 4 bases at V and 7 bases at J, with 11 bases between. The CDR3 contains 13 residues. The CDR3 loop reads CASSSYREQPQHF. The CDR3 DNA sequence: TGTGCCAGCAGCTCATACAGGGAACAGCCCCAGCATTTT.

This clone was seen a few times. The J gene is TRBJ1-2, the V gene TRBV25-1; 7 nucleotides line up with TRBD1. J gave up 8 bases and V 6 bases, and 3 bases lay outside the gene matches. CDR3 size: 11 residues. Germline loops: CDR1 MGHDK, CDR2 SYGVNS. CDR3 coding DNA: TGTGCCAGCAGAACAGGGGACGGCTACACCTTC. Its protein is CASRTGDGYTF.

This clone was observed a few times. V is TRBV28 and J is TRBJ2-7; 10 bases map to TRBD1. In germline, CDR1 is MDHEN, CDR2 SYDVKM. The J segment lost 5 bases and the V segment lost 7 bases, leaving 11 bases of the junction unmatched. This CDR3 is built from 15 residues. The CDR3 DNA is TGTGCCAGCACCTCACCGGGACAGGGGCAGGACGAGCAGTACTTC. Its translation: CASTSPGQGQDEQYF.

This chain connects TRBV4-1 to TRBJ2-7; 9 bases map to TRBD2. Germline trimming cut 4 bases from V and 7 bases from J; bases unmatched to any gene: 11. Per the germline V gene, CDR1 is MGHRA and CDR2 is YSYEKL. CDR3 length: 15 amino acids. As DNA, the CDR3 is TGCGCCAGCAGCCCCCGGGTAGCGGGAGCGGAAGAGCAGTACTTC. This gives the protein CASSPRVAGAEEQYF.

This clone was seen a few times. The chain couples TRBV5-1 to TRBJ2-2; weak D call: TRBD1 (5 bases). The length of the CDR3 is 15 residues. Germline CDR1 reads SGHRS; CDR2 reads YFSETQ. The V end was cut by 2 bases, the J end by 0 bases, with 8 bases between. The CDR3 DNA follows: TGCGCCAGCAGCTTCAGGGAACCGAACACCGGGGAGCTGTTTTTT. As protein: CASSFREPNTGELFF.

The CDR3 DNA reads as TGCGCCAGCAGCCAAGCCCTCGGAGCCTACGAGCAGTACTTC. Its protein is CASSQALGAYEQYF. The chain uses TRBV4-3 and TRBJ2-5; D remains ambiguous. The end of the DNA aligns better with TRBJ2-7, so the J call may be wrong. The CDR3 is 14 residues long. Germline-derived CDR1 and CDR2 are LGHNA and YSLEER.

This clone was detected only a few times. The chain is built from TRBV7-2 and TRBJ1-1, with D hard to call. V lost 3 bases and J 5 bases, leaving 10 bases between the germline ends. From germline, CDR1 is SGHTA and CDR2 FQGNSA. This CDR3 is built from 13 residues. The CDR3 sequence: CASSFGHLTEAFF. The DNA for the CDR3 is TGTGCCAGCAGCTTTGGGCACCTTACTGAAGCTTTCTTT.

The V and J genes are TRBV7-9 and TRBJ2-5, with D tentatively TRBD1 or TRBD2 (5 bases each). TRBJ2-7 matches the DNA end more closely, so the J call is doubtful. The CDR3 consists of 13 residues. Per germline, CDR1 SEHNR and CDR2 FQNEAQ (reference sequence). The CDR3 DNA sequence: TGTGCCAGCAGCTTAGTGGGGGCCTACGAGCAGTACTTC. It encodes CASSLVGAYEQYF.